These 25 T cell receptor beta chains were all obtained from the same sample, sequenced in a study of Ad26.COV2.S vaccination and SARS-CoV-2 variants. Only in-frame clones appear in the TCRdb table, and some are missing; sequencing was by immunoSEQ multiplex PCR. The sample lists hundreds of thousands of clones, 70% to 90% occurring once. Treatment reported: 15 to 20 received Ad26.COV2.S at low or high dose, single or two shots; about 5 received placebo; per-sample allocation not given. The samples were gathered on day 63 after the first injection of vaccine or placebo. This specimen consisted of peripheral blood, obtained in a trial of Ad26.COV2.S vaccine versus placebo. These receptors originate from a person aged 18-65 years who received the Ad26.COV2.S COVID-19 vaccine or a placebo.

The chain links TRBV11-2 to TRBJ2-1, with 7 positions matching TRBD1. Germline V gives CDR1 SGHAT, CDR2 FQNNGV. Germline trimming cut 2 bases from V and 2 bases from J; bases unmatched to any gene: 6. The CDR3 is 16 amino acids. For the CDR3, the DNA is TGTGCCAGCAGCTTACCCCGGACAGGAACCTACAATGAGCAGTTCTTC. The encoded protein is CASSLPRTGTYNEQFF.

Written as DNA, the CDR3 is TGTGCCAGCAGCCTAGGACAGTATGGCTACACCTTC. Its translation is CASSLGQYGYTF. This sequence joins TRBV2 and TRBJ1-2; TRBD1 is a possible D gene (6 bases). Trimming cost V 6 bases and J 5 bases, with 10 bases left between them. CDR1 is SNHLY and CDR2 is FYNNEI in the germline V gene. The CDR3 is 12 amino acids.

The chain couples TRBV27 to TRBJ2-5; a weak D match, TRBD2 (5 bases). CDR1 MNHEY and CDR2 SMNVEV come from the germline V gene (reference sequence). The germline V and J ends were trimmed by 3 bases and 0 bases, with 11 bases remaining between them. The CDR3 sequence is 15 residues long. CDR3 loop: CASSFTGIYQETQYF. The CDR3 DNA reads as TGTGCCAGCAGTTTCACCGGGATTTACCAAGAGACCCAGTACTTC.

This clone was observed a single time. The chain is built from TRBV11-1 and TRBJ2-3; tentative D call: TRBD2 (7 bases). This CDR3 has 15 amino acids. CDR1 is SGHAT and CDR2 is FQDESV in the germline V gene (reference sequence). V shed 1 base and J shed 5 bases, with 13 bases lying between them. The CDR3 sequence: CASSLGRGPGDTQYF. The DNA of the CDR3 is TGTGCCAGCAGCTTAGGGCGGGGGCCGGGAGATACGCAGTATTTT. Full variable domain (remainder filled in from reference TRBV11-1 and TRBJ2-3): EAEVAQSPRYKITEKSQAVAFWCDPISGHATLYWYRQILGQGPELLVQFQDESVVDDSQLPKDRFSAERLKGVDSTLKIQPAELGDSAMYLCASSLGRGPGDTQYFGPGTRLTVL.

The chain is built from TRBV10-1 and TRBJ2-2, with 7 bases lining up with TRBD2. Trimming at V came to 4 bases and at J to 0 bases, leaving 2 bases not matched to a gene. From germline, CDR1 is WNHNN and CDR2 SYGVQD (reference sequence). The CDR3 spans 15 residues. CDR3 sequence (DNA): TGCGCCAGCAGTGGAAGCGGGACGAACACCGGGGAGCTGTTTTTT. Amino acids: CASSGSGTNTGELFF.

The gene calls are TRBV6-1 and TRBJ2-7; D might be TRBD1 (5 bases). The germline CDR1 and CDR2 sequences are MNHNS and SASEGT. This CDR3 region has 14 residues. Trimming removed 3 bases from V and 6 bases from J, with 15 bases in between. The CDR3 here is CASSDQGRMGEQYF. CDR3 nucleotides: TGTGCCAGCAGTGATCAGGGTAGGATGGGCGAGCAGTACTTC.

This clone appeared a single time. In DNA, the CDR3 is TGTGCCAGCACCCGGGACAGGGCCTCCTACGAGCAGTACTTC. As protein: CASTRDRASYEQYF. The V gene is TRBV7-9, the J gene TRBJ2-7; 9 nucleotides agree with TRBD1. CDR1 SEHNR and CDR2 FQNEAQ come from the germline V gene (reference sequence). V trimming: 7 bases; J trimming: 0 bases; junction bases outside the gene matches: 4. The CDR3 sequence is 14 residues long. Full variable domain (missing parts from reference TRBV7-9 and TRBJ2-7): DTGVSQNPRHKITKRGQNVTFRCDPISEHNRLYWYRQTLGQGPEFLTYFQNEAQLEKSRLLSDRFSAERPKGSFSTLEIQRTEQGDSAMYLCASTRDRASYEQYFGPGTRLTVT.

This clone was seen just once. V and J are TRBV19 and TRBJ1-6; D remains unclear. The CDR3 consists of 13 residues. Trimming cost V 7 bases and J 10 bases, with 14 bases left between them. CDR1 is LNHDA and CDR2 is SQIVND in the germline V gene (reference sequence). CDR3 protein: CASNRGEGSPLHF. CDR3 in DNA: TGTGCCAGTAATCGGGGAGAAGGCTCACCCCTCCACTTT.

The V call is TRBV5-1, the J call TRBJ2-5, with 12 bases lining up with TRBD2. The germline V gene encodes CDR1 SGHRS and CDR2 YFSETQ. This CDR3 region has 17 residues. V dropped 0 bases and J dropped 1; count of bases not matched to a gene: 4. Written as DNA, the CDR3 is TGCGCCAGCAGCTTGGGACTAGCGGGAGTGACCCAAGAGACCCAGTACTTC. This translates into CASSLGLAGVTQETQYF.

This sequence joins TRBV12-3 or TRBV12-4 and TRBJ1-5, with D hard to call. The germline V and J ends were trimmed by 5 bases and 10 bases, with 12 bases remaining between them. The CDR3 is 12 amino acids. The CDR3 loop reads CASSIDQKPQHF. CDR3 coding DNA: TGTGCCAGCAGTATCGACCAAAAACCCCAGCATTTT.

This sequence joins TRBV19 and TRBJ1-1; 9 bases agree with TRBD1. CDR3 length: 13 amino acids. Germline V gene lookup returns CDR1 LNHDA and CDR2 SQIVND (reference sequence). V was pared by 4 bases and J by 5 bases, with 2 bases of the junction left unmatched. Here the CDR3 DNA reads TGTGCCAGTAGTAGGGGACAGGGAACTGAAGCTTTCTTT. This encodes CASSRGQGTEAFF.

There are a few counts of this clone. V usage is TRBV2 and J usage is TRBJ2-3; D remains ambiguous. Per the germline V gene, CDR1 is SNHLY and CDR2 is FYNNEI. The CDR3 covers 15 residues. V lost 3 bases and J 1 base, leaving 11 bases between the germline ends. The CDR3 sequence: CASSENSAGTDTQYF. CDR3 in DNA: TGTGCCAGCAGTGAGAACAGCGCCGGCACAGATACGCAGTATTTT.

The genes are TRBV9 and TRBJ2-7; 8 nucleotides line up with TRBD1. Germline-derived CDR1 and CDR2 are SGDLS and YYNGEE. The CDR3 is 15 amino acids. V shed 4 bases and J 5 bases; nucleotides not matched to a gene: 11. CDR3 DNA sequence: TGTGCCAGCAGCCCACCCTGGGGACAGGCCCACGAGCAGTACTTC. Translated, it gives CASSPPWGQAHEQYF.

The rearrangement joins TRBV30 to TRBJ1-1; D not certain. Germline CDR1 and CDR2: GTSNPN and SVGIG (reference sequence). The CDR3 length is 13 residues. Trimming shortened V by 3 bases and J by 2 bases, and 10 bases separated the two germline ends. The CDR3 is CAWSPSANTEAFF. As DNA, the CDR3 is TGTGCCTGGAGCCCCTCGGCCAACACTGAAGCTTTCTTT.

The chain employs TRBV5-1 and TRBJ2-3, with a tentative D call TRBD2 (6 bases). CDR1 and CDR2 (germline): SGHRS, YFSETQ. V dropped 4 bases and J dropped 2 bases, with 17 bases sitting between them. The CDR3 is 16 amino acids. DNA for the CDR3: TGCGCCAGCAGCCGTTCGACTAGAGATATCACAGATACGCAGTATTTT. This sequence encodes CASSRSTRDITDTQYF.

The rearrangement uses TRBV7-8 and TRBJ1-5; D not resolved. V was shortened by 2 bases and J by 4 bases, with 12 bases between the two germline ends. CDR3 length equals 15 residues. CDR1 and CDR2 (germline): SGHVS, FQNEAQ. CDR3 nucleotide sequence: TGTGCCAGCAGCTTATGGCCAGGAGGGAATCAGCCCCAGCATTTT. Encoded protein: CASSLWPGGNQPQHF. The variable domain in full, with the rest retrieved from reference TRBV7-8 and TRBJ1-5, is GAGVSQSPRYKVAKRGQDVALRCDPISGHVSLFWYQQALGQGPEFLTYFQNEAQLDKSGLPSDRFFAERPEGSVSTLKIQRTQQEDSAVYLCASSLWPGGNQPQHFGDGTRLSIL.

The genes are TRBV7-2 and TRBJ1-1; weak D call: TRBD1 (5 bases). V was trimmed by 5 bases and J by 4 bases, leaving 17 bases between them. The length of the CDR3 is 15 residues. The germline CDR1 and CDR2 sequences are SGHTA and FQGNSA. The CDR3 spells CASSPTQGVGTEAFF. For the CDR3, the DNA is TGTGCCAGCAGCCCAACCCAGGGTGTCGGCACTGAAGCTTTCTTT.

The genes are TRBV7-2 and TRBJ2-3; 7 nucleotides agree with TRBD2. The J segment lost 6 bases and the V segment lost 5 bases, leaving 14 bases of the junction unmatched. CDR3 length: 16 amino acids. Germline CDR1 is SGHTA and CDR2 is FQGNSA. Here the CDR3 reads CASSPRTRGAYDTQYF. The CDR3 DNA is TGTGCCAGCAGCCCTAGGACTAGAGGGGCCTACGATACGCAGTATTTT.

This rearrangement joins TRBV9 to TRBJ1-2; TRBD1 might be the D (5 bases). V lost 0 bases and J 4 bases, leaving 13 bases between the germline ends. Germline CDR1 SGDLS, CDR2 YYNGEE. This CDR3 has 15 amino acids. CDR3: CASSVVSQAFYGYTF. CDR3 in DNA: TGTGCCAGCAGCGTAGTGTCACAGGCCTTCTATGGCTACACCTTC.

V usage is TRBV28 and J usage is TRBJ2-4; D is unresolved. Trimming cost V 2 bases and J 3 bases, with 11 bases left between them. The CDR3 loop spans 15 amino acids. Germline CDR1 MDHEN, CDR2 SYDVKM. The CDR3 DNA reads as TGTGCCAGCAGTTTAGGTCGGATAGGCAAAAACATTCAGTACTTC. Its protein is CASSLGRIGKNIQYF. The variable domain in full, with the rest retrieved from reference TRBV28 and TRBJ2-4, is DVKVTQSSRYLVKRTGEKVFLECVQDMDHENMFWYRQDPGLGLRLIYFSYDVKMKEKGDIPEGYSVSREKKERFSLILESASTNQTSMYLCASSLGRIGKNIQYFGAGTRLSVL.

The chain joins TRBV24-1 to TRBJ1-2; D is undetermined. V lost 7 bases and J lost 7, with 15 bases in between. Germline CDR1 is KGHDR and CDR2 is SFDVKD. The CDR3 is 13 residues long. CDR3 sequence reads: CATSQSEGFGYTF. The CDR3, as DNA: TGTGCCACCAGCCAATCGGAAGGATTTGGCTACACCTTC.

The rearrangement uses TRBV19 and TRBJ2-2; the D gene is possibly TRBD2 (6 bases). CDR3 length equals 14 residues. V lost 7 bases to trimming and J lost 7 bases, with 16 bases between them. Germline assignment: CDR1 LNHDA and CDR2 SQIVND (reference sequence). The CDR3 is CASKKRLEGGELFF. The CDR3 DNA reads TGTGCCAGTAAGAAAAGGTTGGAGGGCGGGGAGCTGTTTTTT.

The chain has TRBV5-1 and TRBJ2-3; D is perhaps TRBD2 (6 bases). The V end was cut by 0 bases, the J end by 3 bases, with 14 bases between. CDR3 size: 16 residues. CDR1 and CDR2 (germline): SGHRS, YFSETQ. The CDR3 sequence is CASSLGGGDPTDTQYF. The CDR3 DNA sequence: TGCGCCAGCAGCTTGGGTGGAGGGGACCCGACAGATACGCAGTATTTT.

The CDR3 DNA reads as TGTGCCAGCAGCTTTAGGGTCCAAGAGACCCAGTACTTC. Amino acid sequence: CASSFRVQETQYF. This sequence joins TRBV5-6 and TRBJ2-5; no reliable D call. This CDR3 spans 13 amino acids. Germline V gene data show CDR1 as SGHDT and CDR2 as YYEEEE. Trimming pared 2 bases from V and 1 base from J, leaving 6 bases between.

The chain is built from TRBV6-1 and TRBJ1-3; D remains unclear. The CDR3 is 16 amino acids. The germline CDR1 and CDR2 sequences are MNHNS and SASEGT. Trimming took off 1 base at V and 0 bases at J, with 10 bases between the two ends. In DNA form, the CDR3 reads TGTGCCAGCAGTGAAGGAGGTTGGGGCTCTGGAAACACCATATATTTT. Protein product: CASSEGGWGSGNTIYF.